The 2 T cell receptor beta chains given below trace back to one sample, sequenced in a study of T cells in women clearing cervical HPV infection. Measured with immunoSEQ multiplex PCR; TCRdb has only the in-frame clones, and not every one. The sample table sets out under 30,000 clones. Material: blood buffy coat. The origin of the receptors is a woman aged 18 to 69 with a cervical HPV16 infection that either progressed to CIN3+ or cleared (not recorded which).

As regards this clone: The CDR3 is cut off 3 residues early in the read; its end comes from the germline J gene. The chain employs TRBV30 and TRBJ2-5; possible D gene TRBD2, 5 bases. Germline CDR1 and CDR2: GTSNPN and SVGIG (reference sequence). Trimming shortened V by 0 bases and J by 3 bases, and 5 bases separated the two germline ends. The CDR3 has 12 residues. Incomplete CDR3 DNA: TGTGCCTGGAGTGTGAGGGAAGAGACC. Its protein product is CAWSVREET. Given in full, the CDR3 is CAWSVREETQYF.

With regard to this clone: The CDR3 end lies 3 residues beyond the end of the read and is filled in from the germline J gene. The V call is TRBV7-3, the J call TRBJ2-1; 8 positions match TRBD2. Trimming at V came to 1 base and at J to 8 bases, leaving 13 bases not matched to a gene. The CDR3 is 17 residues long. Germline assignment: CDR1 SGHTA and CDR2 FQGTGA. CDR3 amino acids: CASSLKWQREYCHEQFF. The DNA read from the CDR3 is TGTGCCAGCAGCTTAAAGTGGCAGCGGGAGTATTGCCATGAG.